The 13 T cell receptor beta chains presented below share a single source sample, sequenced in a study of blood T cell repertoires in COVID-19. The data were produced by immunoSEQ multiplex PCR, yet TCRdb's version contains in-frame clones alone and is incomplete. The profile shows about 200,000 clones, roughly four fifths of them singletons. Sequenced input: peripheral blood. These receptors all stem from an older woman with COVID-19, enrolled during active disease.

The rearrangement joins TRBV6-5 to TRBJ2-2; TRBD2 might be the D (6 bases). Trimming left V 6 bases short and J 7 bases short, with 18 bases between. The V gene's germline CDR1 is MNHEY and CDR2 SVGAGI. CDR3 length: 15 amino acids. The CDR3 spells CASRTGLQTFGELFF. CDR3 nucleotide sequence: TGTGCCAGCAGAACGGGACTTCAGACTTTCGGGGAGCTGTTTTTT.

This sequence joins TRBV3-1 (or the pseudogene TRBV3-2) and TRBJ2-1; TRBD2 matches 11 bases. CDR1 is LGHDT and CDR2 is YNNKEL in the germline V gene (reference sequence). The CDR3 extends over 18 amino acids. With 0 bases clipped from V and 9 bases from J, the junction kept 13 bases outside the gene matches. The CDR3, as DNA: TGTGCCAGCAGCCAAGAAAAACTAGCGGGAGAGGTGGAAAGTGAGCAGTTCTTC. Translation gives CASSQEKLAGEVESEQFF.

The chain is built from TRBV29-1 and TRBJ1-1, with D possibly TRBD1 on 6 matching bases. The CDR3 consists of 14 residues. V lost 3 bases, J lost 0 bases, and 11 bases lay in between. CDR1 is SQVTM and CDR2 is ANQGSEA in the germline V gene. CDR3 nucleotides: TGCAGCGTTGACGCCTACAGGGTGAACACTGAAGCTTTCTTT. Translated: CSVDAYRVNTEAFF.

This clone was seen just once. The chain uses TRBV28 and TRBJ2-1, with 8 positions matching TRBD1. The germline CDR1 and CDR2 sequences are MDHEN and SYDVKM. J gave up 5 bases and V 7 bases, and 19 bases lay outside the gene matches. This CDR3 is built from 18 residues. The CDR3 coding sequence is TGTGCCAGCATATCTCCATCGACAGGGGCCCTTCCTAACAATGAGCAGTTCTTC. It codes for CASISPSTGALPNNEQFF. Together with reference TRBV28 and TRBJ2-1, the CDR3 gives the full variable domain: DVKVTQSSRYLVKRTGEKVFLECVQDMDHENMFWYRQDPGLGLRLIYFSYDVKMKEKGDIPEGYSVSREKKERFSLILESASTNQTSMYLCASISPSTGALPNNEQFFGPGTRLTVL.

The chain couples TRBV7-2 to TRBJ2-5; 11 bases line up with TRBD2. Trimming cost V 5 bases and J 3 bases; bases outside gene matches: 8. The CDR3 sequence is 16 residues long. CDR1 SGHTA and CDR2 FQGNSA come from the germline V gene. The chain's CDR3 is CASSTRTSGSEETQYF. The CDR3 region has the DNA TGTGCCAGCAGCACTCGGACTAGCGGGTCGGAAGAGACCCAGTACTTC.

The chain recombines TRBV7-9 with TRBJ2-5; a weak D match, TRBD1 (5 bases). V lost 4 bases, J lost 5 bases, and 14 bases lay in between. Per germline, CDR1 SEHNR and CDR2 FQNEAQ (reference sequence). The CDR3 is 14 amino acids. CDR3 DNA sequence: TGTGCCAGCAGCTACCCGGTCCGACAGGAGACCCAGTACTTC. It encodes CASSYPVRQETQYF. Full variable domain (rest looked up from reference TRBV7-9 and TRBJ2-5): DTGVSQNPRHKITKRGQNVTFRCDPISEHNRLYWYRQTLGQGPEFLTYFQNEAQLEKSRLLSDRFSAERPKGSFSTLEIQRTEQGDSAMYLCASSYPVRQETQYFGPGTRLLVL.

The chain uses TRBV5-1 and TRBJ2-1, with a weak D call TRBD1 (6 bases). V was trimmed by 0 bases and J by 9 bases, leaving 13 bases between them. Germline-derived CDR1 and CDR2 are SGHRS and YFSETQ. This CDR3 has 14 residues. In nucleotides, the CDR3 is TGCGCCAGCAGCTTGGAAATACAGGGTAGTGAGCAGTTCTTC. It codes for CASSLEIQGSEQFF.

This chain links TRBV29-1 with TRBJ1-2; the match to TRBD1 covers 12 bases. Trimming at V came to 6 bases and at J to 4 bases, leaving 12 bases not matched to a gene. This CDR3 has 16 residues. The germline V gene has CDR1 SQVTM and CDR2 ANQGSEA. CDR3 coding DNA: TGCAGCGTCAGAGGCGGGACAGGGGGCGTCACCTATGGCTACACCTTC. It codes for CSVRGGTGGVTYGYTF.

The sample holds one count of this clone. V usage is TRBV5-1 and J usage is TRBJ2-7, with 11 bases aligning to TRBD1. CDR3 size: 16 residues. V lost 4 bases to trimming and J lost 2 bases; unmatched junction nucleotides: 8. CDR1 is SGHRS, CDR2 YFSETQ, per germline. The CDR3 DNA sequence: TGCGCCAGCAGCCCCGGGACAGGGGGTCTTCCCTACGAGCAGTACTTC. Translated, it gives CASSPGTGGLPYEQYF. Combining the CDR3 with reference TRBV5-1 and TRBJ2-7 gives the whole variable domain KAGVTQTPRYLIKTRGQQVTLSCSPISGHRSVSWYQQTPGQGLQFLFEYFSETQRNKGNFPGRFSGRQFSNSRSEMNVSTLELGDSALYLCASSPGTGGLPYEQYFGPGTRLTVT.

This sequence joins TRBV11-2 and TRBJ2-7, with 11 bases matching TRBD2. Per the germline V gene, CDR1 is SGHAT and CDR2 is FQNNGV. J lost 3 bases, V lost 5 bases, and 9 bases had no gene match. The CDR3 sequence is 16 residues long. The CDR3 region is CASSARLLAGVYEQYF. CDR3 in DNA: TGTGCCAGCAGCGCCCGCCTACTAGCGGGAGTCTACGAGCAGTACTTC.

The V and J genes are TRBV18 and TRBJ1-1, with 10 bases aligning to TRBD1. The CDR3 extends over 16 amino acids. CDR1 and CDR2 from the germline V gene are KGHSH and LQKENI. The trim removed 3 bases at V and 7 bases at J, leaving 11 bases unmatched. The CDR3 spells CASSPIDRGRGNEAFF. The CDR3 DNA reads TGTGCCAGCTCACCCATCGACAGGGGGCGAGGCAATGAAGCTTTCTTT.

This clone has more than one count but fewer than ten. The chain has TRBV7-2 and TRBJ2-1; 10 bases match TRBD1. The CDR3 totals 16 residues. Germline CDR1 and CDR2: SGHTA and FQGNSA. The trim removed 1 base at V and 8 bases at J, leaving 8 bases unmatched. CDR3 in amino acids: CASSLVPGQGFYEQFF. The CDR3 DNA reads as TGTGCCAGCAGCTTAGTACCGGGACAGGGGTTCTATGAGCAGTTCTTC.

V gene TRBV5-4 combines with J gene TRBJ2-6, with 11 bases matching TRBD1. With 3 bases clipped from V and 1 base from J, the junction kept 6 bases outside the gene matches. The CDR3 runs to 18 residues. Per germline, CDR1 SGHNT and CDR2 YYREEE (reference sequence). This chain's CDR3 is CASSYGQGATSGANVLTF. DNA of the CDR3: TGTGCCAGCAGCTATGGACAGGGGGCGACTTCTGGGGCCAACGTCCTGACTTTC.